This T cell receptor beta chain was sequenced in a study of blood T cell repertoires in COVID-19. Looking at the study overall: Sites in the United States, Italy and Spain provided acute and convalescent COVID-19 samples. T cells, B-cell-depleted T cells, or PBMCs supplied cDNA or gDNA.

Sequencing used immunoSEQ multiplex PCR; TCRdb keeps in-frame clones, though not all of them. The sample records approximately 340,000 clones, roughly nine tenths being singletons. The CDR3 covers 16 residues. CDR1 and CDR2 from the germline V gene are KGHDR and SFDVKD. V dropped 1 base and J dropped 4 bases, with 10 bases sitting between them. The sequenced sample consisted of PBMCs or T cells enriched from blood (not recorded which). V gene TRBV24-1 combines with J gene TRBJ2-6, with D possibly being TRBD2 (6 bases). The clonotype comes from a middle-aged woman who had been exposed to COVID-19. CDR3 in amino acids: CATSDFAGSGANVLTF. The DNA of the CDR3 is TGTGCCACCAGTGATTTTGCGGGGTCCGGGGCCAACGTCCTGACTTTC.